This paragraph covers one TCR beta chain sequence. The CDR3 spans 15 residues. Germline CDR1 MDHEN, CDR2 SYDVKM. V shed 4 bases and J 2 bases; nucleotides not matched to a gene: 4. Per the original data handling: Amplification of reference gene primers provided the estimated nucleated cell counts. Sequencing was performed with immunoSEQ multiplex PCR; in TCRdb, only in-frame clones are kept and a portion is missing. That table supplies the V and J calls and clone size; D and trimming were determined from the DNA. Found here are a few hundred thousand clones, approximately 86% of them singletons; the top ten hold approximately 14%. This sample stems from a study of blood T cell repertoires in COVID-19. In the study overall: PBMCs, B-cell-depleted T cells, or T cells provided the cDNA or gDNA that made up the material.

The specimen was PBMCs or T cells enriched from blood (not recorded which). The chain uses TRBV28 and TRBJ1-5; TRBD1 matches 8 bases. The sequence derives from a woman between 50 and 59 years old with acute COVID-19. The CDR3 sequence: CASSSAGQGNQPQHF. In DNA form, the CDR3 reads TGTGCCAGCAGTTCTGCGGGACAGGGCAATCAGCCCCAGCATTTT.